Listed here is a single TCR beta chain. The data derive from a study of blood T cell repertoires in COVID-19. Study overall: Samples of COVID-19 (acute and convalescent) were obtained from the United States, Italy and Spain. The cDNA or gDNA used as material had been derived from T cells, B-cell-depleted T cells, or PBMCs.

It was during active infection that Seattle patients were enrolled and then longitudinally followed. Authors' data handling: Scientists estimated how many nucleated cells there were by amplifying reference gene primers. Profiled with immunoSEQ multiplex PCR; TCRdb holds only in-frame clones, not every one. That table gives V, J and clone size, and the DNA gave D and trimming. The sample consists of about 180,000 clones, approximately 78% of them appearing once. The J segment lost 6 bases and the V segment lost 0 bases, leaving 3 bases of the junction unmatched. The CDR3 is 15 amino acids. The germline V gene encodes CDR1 SGHRS and CDR2 YFSETQ.

Source material: peripheral blood. This clonotype originated in a woman older than 75 with COVID-19, enrolled during active disease. The chain uses TRBV5-1 and TRBJ2-1; TRBD2 agrees at 10 bases. In DNA form, the CDR3 reads TGCGCCAGCAGCTTGGCAGCTAGCGGGAGCAATGAGCAGTTCTTC. This translates into CASSLAASGSNEQFF.